These 32 T cell receptor beta chains came from one sample sequenced in a study of T cells expressing NK-cell markers. TCRdb re-called the 5' RACE reads and catalogs CDR3 proteins one per entry, DNA excluded. This sample's table has 150,000 to 200,000 distinct CDR3 sequences. Sequenced material: blood T cells: a sorted CD56 or NKG2C T cell subset, CD4+ or CD8+ T cells, or bulk PBMC T cells (not recorded which). These receptors were obtained from a woman between 18 and 70 years old in good health.

V is TRBV7-9 and J is TRBJ1-1; TCRdb outputs TRBD1, but without DNA this stays unchecked. Germline CDR1 SEHNR, CDR2 FQNEAQ (reference sequence). This CDR3 is built from 14 residues. The CDR3 spells CARKTGIKDTEAFF.

The chain carries TRBV28 and TRBJ2-7; the D call from TCRdb, TRBD2, cannot be confirmed without DNA. Germline V lookup: CDR1 MDHEN, CDR2 SYDVKM. CDR3 length equals 16 residues. CDR3 protein: CASSSPGTSGTYEQYF.

V gene TRBV6-5 combines with J gene TRBJ2-7. In germline, CDR1 is MNHEY, CDR2 SVGAGI. This CDR3 is 12 amino acids long. The CDR3: CASSYWTYEQYF.

This chain links TRBV18 with TRBJ2-6; TCRdb proposes TRBD1, but this gene call is untestable without DNA. Germline V gene data show CDR1 as KGHSH and CDR2 as LQKENI. The CDR3 extends over 16 amino acids. The CDR3 loop reads CASGGTGASGANVLTF.

This chain connects TRBV7-9 to TRBJ2-2. The length of the CDR3 is 16 residues. Germline CDR1 SEHNR, CDR2 FQNEAQ (reference sequence). CDR3: CASSLAGEVNTGELFF.

The gene calls are TRBV20-1 and TRBJ2-5. The CDR3 covers 13 residues. Per the germline V gene, CDR1 is DFQATT and CDR2 is SNEGSKA (reference sequence). This CDR3 is CSARDWQQETQYF.

The CDR3 loop is CAISTLNYGYTF. This chain links TRBV10-3 with TRBJ1-2. Germline V lookup: CDR1 ENHRY, CDR2 SYGVKD. The length of the CDR3 is 12 residues.

The CDR3 loop reads CASSPERGRADTQYF. This chain uses TRBV18 with TRBJ2-3; without DNA, the TCRdb call of TRBD1 cannot be checked. The length of the CDR3 is 15 residues. Germline CDR1 KGHSH, CDR2 LQKENI. Based on the CDR3 plus reference TRBV18 and TRBJ2-3, the full variable domain is NAGVMQNPRHLVRRRGQEARLRCSPMKGHSHVYWYRQLPEEGLKFMVYLQKENIIDESGMPKERFSAEFPKEGPSILRIQQVVRGDSAAYFCASSPERGRADTQYFGPGTRLTVL.

V is TRBV30 and J is TRBJ1-3. CDR3 length: 13 residues. CDR1 is GTSNPN, CDR2 SVGIG, per germline (reference sequence). The CDR3 spells CAWTFPSGNTIYF. The whole variable domain, filled in from reference TRBV30 and TRBJ1-3, reads SQTIHQWPATLVQPVGSPLSLECTVEGTSNPNLYWYRQAAGRGLQLLFYSVGIGQISSEVPQNLSASRPQDRQFILSSKKLLLSDSGFYLCAWTFPSGNTIYFGEGSWLTVV.

The J gene is TRBJ2-3, the V gene TRBV10-3; TCRdb designates TRBD2, a call that cannot be tested without DNA. In germline, CDR1 is ENHRY, CDR2 SYGVKD. This CDR3 comprises 17 residues. The CDR3 protein is CAISESEAGWSTDTQYF.

The CDR3 sequence: CASSLHPWGSNTGELFF. The chain employs TRBV12-3 or TRBV12-4 and TRBJ2-2; the D gene TCRdb calls, TRBD1, cannot be checked with no DNA. The CDR3 contains 17 residues.

The chain is built from TRBV6-2 or TRBV6-3 and TRBJ2-7; TCRdb designates TRBD2, a call that cannot be tested without DNA. The CDR3 runs 14 residues. CDR1 and CDR2 (germline): MNHEY, SVGEGT. This chain's CDR3 is CASSASGASYEQYF.

This sequence joins TRBV12-5 and TRBJ1-4. Germline CDR1 reads LGHNT; CDR2 reads FRNRAP. This CDR3 is 14 amino acids long. CDR3 amino acids: CASGTGLSNEKLFF.

J is TRBJ1-2 and V is TRBV4-2. Germline lookup yields CDR1 LGHNA and CDR2 YNFKEQ. There are 17 residues in the CDR3. CDR3 region: CASSQGSGRSANYGYTF.

The chain carries TRBV29-1 and TRBJ2-7; checking the TCRdb D call of TRBD2 is not possible without DNA. The germline gives CDR1 SQVTM, CDR2 ANQGSEA. The CDR3 consists of 14 residues. The chain's CDR3 is CSVGGLAGAYEQYF.

The V and J genes are TRBV5-1 and TRBJ2-5. Germline assignment: CDR1 SGHRS and CDR2 YFSETQ. CDR3 size: 14 residues. CDR3 sequence: CASSGIGERETQYF.

The gene calls are TRBV6-5 and TRBJ2-1. This CDR3 contains 16 residues. Per the germline V gene, CDR1 is MNHEY and CDR2 is SVGAGI. The CDR3 loop is CASSYLRGRAYNEQFF.

This chain joins TRBV12-3 or TRBV12-4 and TRBJ2-5; with no DNA, the TCRdb D assignment of TRBD1 cannot be verified. The CDR3 sequence is 14 residues long. The chain's CDR3 is CASSPGQHQETQYF.

This rearrangement joins TRBV7-9 to TRBJ2-7. CDR1 is SEHNR and CDR2 is FQNEAQ in the germline V gene (reference sequence). The CDR3 consists of 12 residues. CDR3 sequence reads: CASSFLRYEQYF.

The V call is TRBV11-2, the J call TRBJ2-5; the D gene TCRdb calls, TRBD2, cannot be checked with no DNA. Germline values: CDR1 SGHAT, CDR2 FQNNGV. The CDR3 covers 15 residues. CDR3 sequence reads: CASSLDRSAGETQYF.

The genes are TRBV3-1 and TRBJ1-1. CDR3 length: 15 amino acids. CDR1 and CDR2 from the germline V gene are LGHDT and YNNKEL (reference sequence). CDR3: CASSTSGQAFTEAFF.

The chain links TRBV21-1 to TRBJ2-2. TRBV21-1 constitutes a pseudogene. The CDR3 consists of 12 residues. This CDR3 reads CPKQKRTGELFF.

The genes are TRBV6-1 and TRBJ1-5; the TCRdb D gene call, TRBD1, has no DNA to confirm it. The germline V gene has CDR1 MNHNS and CDR2 SASEGT. The CDR3 has 13 amino acids. The CDR3 reads CASGQGDNQPQHF.

The chain employs TRBV20-1 and TRBJ2-2. Germline V gene lookup returns CDR1 DFQATT and CDR2 SNEGSKA (reference sequence). CDR3 size: 14 residues. The CDR3 spells CSAGDTRNTGELFF.

The rearrangement links TRBV5-1 to TRBJ2-7; the TCRdb call, TRBD2, lacks DNA for checking. Germline values: CDR1 SGHRS, CDR2 YFSETQ. This CDR3 comprises 15 residues. The chain's CDR3 is CASSRDTSGSYEQYF.

V and J are TRBV29-1 and TRBJ2-7; TCRdb lists TRBD1, though no DNA is available to test this call. CDR1 is SQVTM, CDR2 ANQGSEA, per germline. CDR3 size: 15 residues. This CDR3 reads CSVARWGGRTYEQYF.

The V call is TRBV10-3, the J call TRBJ2-7. CDR3 length equals 16 residues. Germline assignment: CDR1 ENHRY and CDR2 SYGVKD. CDR3 sequence reads: CAITPSATGNTYEQYF.

This chain uses TRBV5-1 with TRBJ2-1; TCRdb calls TRBD2, which cannot be checked without DNA. The germline V gene encodes CDR1 SGHRS and CDR2 YFSETQ. The CDR3 covers 16 residues. The CDR3 reads CASSPSPAQSSNEQFF.

The chain is built from TRBV18 and TRBJ2-2; TCRdb reports TRBD2, a call that lacks DNA to check it against. Germline V lookup: CDR1 KGHSH, CDR2 LQKENI. The CDR3 has 16 residues. CDR3 loop: CASSPTDRGYTGELFF.

The rearrangement joins TRBV6-1 to TRBJ1-6; TCRdb reports TRBD1, a call that lacks DNA to check it against. The CDR3 covers 15 residues. Per germline, CDR1 MNHNS and CDR2 SASEGT. The CDR3 spells CASSPRDGFNSPLHF.

The V gene is TRBV11-2, the J gene TRBJ2-1; TCRdb selects TRBD2, and the lack of DNA leaves this call unchecked. The CDR3 is 15 amino acids. Per the germline V gene, CDR1 is SGHAT and CDR2 is FQNNGV. The CDR3: CASSPKLAGNNEQFF.

The rearrangement uses TRBV24-1 and TRBJ2-2; TCRdb designates TRBD2, a call that cannot be tested without DNA. CDR1 is KGHDR and CDR2 is SFDVKD in the germline V gene. The CDR3 sequence is 15 residues long. CDR3: CATRGGLTNTGELFF.